This record concerns one TCR beta chain sequence. This clonotype is deemed medium-sized (0.01 to 0.1%). Its specific antigen is unknown. Base qualities are not recorded, but no much larger clone differs from it by a single base. TCRdb names Illumina MiSeq as the instrument used. Starting from the raw public reads, TCRdb applied fastp trimming at Q25, assembled clones with MiXCR and retained in-frame beta chains. Every distinct CDR3 protein forms one entry, paired with its most common genes and DNA. Present in this sample are about 18,000 distinct CDR3 sequences, roughly a tenth of which were seen just once. Jointly, the top ten make up 2.8% of the sample. These data come from a study of type 1 regulatory T cells (dated by TCRdb to the early 2020s). As for the study more broadly: An in vitro protocol by which a Tr1-enriched, alloantigen-specific CD4 T cell product named T-allo10 was generated was characterized in the study. T-allo10 was being evaluated clinically in patients with hematological malignancies who were receiving allogeneic hematopoietic stem cell transplantation.

The CDR3 goes from the cysteine to the phenylalanine over 13 residues. Only the CDR3 part of the read is kept: 39 bases, read in frame from the first base. The germline V gene specifies SGHVS as CDR1 and FQNEAQ as CDR2. V drops 4 bases and J drops 3 bases, leaving 7 bases in between. Sequencing input: CD4+ T cells, either the whole sample or a sorted fraction (not recorded which). The chain uses TRBV7-8 and TRBJ1-5; the D gene cannot be resolved reliably. This TCR came from a human donor in good health. The CDR3 loop reads CASSSVNNQPQHF. The nucleotides read TGTGCCAGCAGCTCAGTCAACAATCAGCCCCAGCATTTT.